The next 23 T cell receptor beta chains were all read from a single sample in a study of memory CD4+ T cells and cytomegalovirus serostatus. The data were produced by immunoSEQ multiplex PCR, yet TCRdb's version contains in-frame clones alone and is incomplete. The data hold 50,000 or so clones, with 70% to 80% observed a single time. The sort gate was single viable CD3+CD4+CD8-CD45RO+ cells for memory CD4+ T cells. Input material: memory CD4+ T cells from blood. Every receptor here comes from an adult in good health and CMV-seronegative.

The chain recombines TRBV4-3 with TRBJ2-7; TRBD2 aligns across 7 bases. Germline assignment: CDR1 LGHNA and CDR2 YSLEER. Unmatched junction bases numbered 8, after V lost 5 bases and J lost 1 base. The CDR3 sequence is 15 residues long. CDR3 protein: CASSTRAGSSYEQYF. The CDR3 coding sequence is TGCGCCAGCAGCACCCGAGCGGGGTCTTCCTACGAGCAGTACTTC.

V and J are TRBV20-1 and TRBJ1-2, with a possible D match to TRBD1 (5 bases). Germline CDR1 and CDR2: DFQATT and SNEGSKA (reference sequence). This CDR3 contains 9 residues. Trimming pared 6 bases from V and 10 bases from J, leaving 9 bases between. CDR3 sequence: CSAIGAYTF. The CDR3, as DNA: TGCAGTGCCATAGGGGCCTACACCTTC.

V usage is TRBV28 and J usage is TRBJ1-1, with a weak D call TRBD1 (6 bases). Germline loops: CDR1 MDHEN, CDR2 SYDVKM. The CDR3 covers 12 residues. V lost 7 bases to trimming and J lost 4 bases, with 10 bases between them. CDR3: CASTTGSTEAFF. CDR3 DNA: TGTGCCAGCACTACAGGGTCCACTGAAGCTTTCTTT. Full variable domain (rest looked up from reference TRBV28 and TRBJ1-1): DVKVTQSSRYLVKRTGEKVFLECVQDMDHENMFWYRQDPGLGLRLIYFSYDVKMKEKGDIPEGYSVSREKKERFSLILESASTNQTSMYLCASTTGSTEAFFGQGTRLTVV.

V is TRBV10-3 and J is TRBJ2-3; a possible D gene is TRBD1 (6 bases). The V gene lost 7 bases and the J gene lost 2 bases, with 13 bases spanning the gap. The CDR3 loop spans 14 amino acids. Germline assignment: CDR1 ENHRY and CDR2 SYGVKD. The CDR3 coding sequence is TGTGCCATCACCGAGGGGGTAATCACAGATACGCAGTATTTT. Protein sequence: CAITEGVITDTQYF.

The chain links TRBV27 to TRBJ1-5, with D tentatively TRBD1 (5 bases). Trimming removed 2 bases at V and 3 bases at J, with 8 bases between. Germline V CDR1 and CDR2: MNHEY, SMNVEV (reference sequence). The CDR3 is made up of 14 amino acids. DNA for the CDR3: TGTGCCAGCAGTTTAAGGGGAGTCAATCAGCCCCAGCATTTT. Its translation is CASSLRGVNQPQHF.

CDR3 sequence reads: CASTNPGVVTEAFF. CDR3 DNA: TGTGCCAGCACCAACCCCGGCGTTGTGACTGAAGCTTTCTTT. V is TRBV6-6 and J is TRBJ1-1; D uncertain. Germline V gives CDR1 MNHNY, CDR2 SVGAGI (reference sequence). The CDR3 spans 14 residues. Deletions cut 7 bases from V and 5 bases from J, with 17 bases between.

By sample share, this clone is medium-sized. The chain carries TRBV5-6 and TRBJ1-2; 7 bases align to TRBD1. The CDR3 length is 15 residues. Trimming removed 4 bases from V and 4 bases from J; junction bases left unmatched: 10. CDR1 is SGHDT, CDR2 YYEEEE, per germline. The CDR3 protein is CASSVGTVAAYGYTF. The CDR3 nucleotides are TGTGCCAGCAGCGTGGGGACAGTGGCTGCCTATGGCTACACCTTC. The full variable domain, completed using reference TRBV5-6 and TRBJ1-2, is DAGVTQSPTHLIKTRGQQVTLRCSPKSGHDTVSWYQQALGQGPQFIFQYYEEEERQRGNFPDRFSGHQFPNYSSELNVNALLLGDSALYLCASSVGTVAAYGYTFGSGTRLTVV.

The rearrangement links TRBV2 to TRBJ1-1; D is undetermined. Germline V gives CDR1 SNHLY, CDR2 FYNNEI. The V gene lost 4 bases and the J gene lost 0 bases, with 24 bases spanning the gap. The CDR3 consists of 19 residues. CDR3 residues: CASSAGRPPRLGMNTEAFF. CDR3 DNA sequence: TGTGCCAGCAGTGCGGGCCGCCCCCCCCGGTTGGGAATGAACACTGAAGCTTTCTTT.

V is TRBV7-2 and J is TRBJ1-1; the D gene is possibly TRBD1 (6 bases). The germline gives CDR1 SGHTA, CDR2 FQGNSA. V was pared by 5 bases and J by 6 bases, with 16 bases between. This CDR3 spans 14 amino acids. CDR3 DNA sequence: TGTGCCAGCAGCAGCCTGACAGGTCTCTCTGAAGCTTTCTTT. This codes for CASSSLTGLSEAFF.

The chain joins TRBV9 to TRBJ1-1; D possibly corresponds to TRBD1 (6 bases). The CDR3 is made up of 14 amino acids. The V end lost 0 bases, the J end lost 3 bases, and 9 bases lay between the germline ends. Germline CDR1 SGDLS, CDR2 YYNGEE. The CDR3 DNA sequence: TGTGCCAGCAGCGTAGATGGGGGCTACACTGAAGCTTTCTTT. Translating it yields CASSVDGGYTEAFF. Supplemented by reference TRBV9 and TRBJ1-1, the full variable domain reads DSGVTQTPKHLITATGQRVTLRCSPRSGDLSVYWYQQSLDQGLQFLIQYYNGEERAKGNILERFSAQQFPDLHSELNLSSLELGDSALYFCASSVDGGYTEAFFGQGTRLTVV.

The CDR3 DNA follows: TGTGCCAGCTCACCACTCGACAGGGGGGCTAACTATGGCTACACCTTC. Encoded protein: CASSPLDRGANYGYTF. The chain has TRBV18 and TRBJ1-2; TRBD1 aligns across 9 bases. The germline gives CDR1 KGHSH, CDR2 LQKENI. Trimming cost V 1 base and J 0 bases; bases outside gene matches: 3. CDR3 size: 16 residues.

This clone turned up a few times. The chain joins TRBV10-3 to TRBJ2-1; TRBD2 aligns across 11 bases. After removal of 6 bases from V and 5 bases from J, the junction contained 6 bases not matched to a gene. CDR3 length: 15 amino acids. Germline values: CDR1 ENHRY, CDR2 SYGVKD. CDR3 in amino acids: CAISTLAGAHNEQFF. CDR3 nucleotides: TGTGCCATCAGCACACTAGCGGGAGCCCACAATGAGCAGTTCTTC.

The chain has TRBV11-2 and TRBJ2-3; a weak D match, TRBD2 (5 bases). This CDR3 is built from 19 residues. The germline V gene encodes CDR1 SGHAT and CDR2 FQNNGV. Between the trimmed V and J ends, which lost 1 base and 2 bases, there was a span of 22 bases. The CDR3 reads CASSLGERAGLGDTDTQYF. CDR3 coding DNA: TGTGCCAGCAGCTTAGGGGAGCGCGCGGGCCTTGGCGACACAGATACGCAGTATTTT.

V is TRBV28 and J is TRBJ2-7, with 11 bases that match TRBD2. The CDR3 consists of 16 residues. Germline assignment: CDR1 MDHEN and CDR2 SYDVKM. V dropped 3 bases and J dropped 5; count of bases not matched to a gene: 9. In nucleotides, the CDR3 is TGTGCCAGCAGTTTTCGACTAGCGGGACTAGTAGACGAGCAGTACTTC. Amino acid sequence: CASSFRLAGLVDEQYF. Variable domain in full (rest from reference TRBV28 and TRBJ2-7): DVKVTQSSRYLVKRTGEKVFLECVQDMDHENMFWYRQDPGLGLRLIYFSYDVKMKEKGDIPEGYSVSREKKERFSLILESASTNQTSMYLCASSFRLAGLVDEQYFGPGTRLTVT.

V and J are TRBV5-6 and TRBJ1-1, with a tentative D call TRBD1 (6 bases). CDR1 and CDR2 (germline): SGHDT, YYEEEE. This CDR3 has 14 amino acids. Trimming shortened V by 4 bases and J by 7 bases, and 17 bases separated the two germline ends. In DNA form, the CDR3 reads TGTGCCAGCAGCATGAGGGGAAGGGGGTTTGAAGCTTTCTTT. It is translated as CASSMRGRGFEAFF.

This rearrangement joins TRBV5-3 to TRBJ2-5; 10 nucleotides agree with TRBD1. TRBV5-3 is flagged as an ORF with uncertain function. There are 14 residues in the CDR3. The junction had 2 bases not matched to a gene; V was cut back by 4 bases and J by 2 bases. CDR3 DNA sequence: TGTGCCAGAAGCCTGGGACAGGGGCAAGAGACCCAGTACTTC. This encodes CARSLGQGQETQYF.

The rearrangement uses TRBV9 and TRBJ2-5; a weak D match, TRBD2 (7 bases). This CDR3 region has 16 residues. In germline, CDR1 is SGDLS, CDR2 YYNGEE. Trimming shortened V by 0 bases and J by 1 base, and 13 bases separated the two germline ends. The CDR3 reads CASSVATGGPQETQYF. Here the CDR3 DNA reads TGTGCCAGCAGCGTAGCAACCGGGGGGCCCCAAGAGACCCAGTACTTC.

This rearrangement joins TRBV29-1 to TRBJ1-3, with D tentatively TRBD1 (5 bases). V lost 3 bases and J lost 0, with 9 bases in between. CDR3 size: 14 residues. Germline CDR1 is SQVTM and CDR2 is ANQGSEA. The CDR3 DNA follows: TGCAGCGTTGACGGGGCAGACTCTGGAAACACCATATATTTT. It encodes CSVDGADSGNTIYF.

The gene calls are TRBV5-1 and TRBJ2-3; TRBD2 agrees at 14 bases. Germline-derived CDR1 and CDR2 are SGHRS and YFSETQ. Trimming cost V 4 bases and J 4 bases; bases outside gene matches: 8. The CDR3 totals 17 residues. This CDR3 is CASSPGTSGSLADTQYF. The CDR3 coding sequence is TGCGCCAGCAGCCCCGGGACTAGCGGGAGTCTCGCAGATACGCAGTATTTT.

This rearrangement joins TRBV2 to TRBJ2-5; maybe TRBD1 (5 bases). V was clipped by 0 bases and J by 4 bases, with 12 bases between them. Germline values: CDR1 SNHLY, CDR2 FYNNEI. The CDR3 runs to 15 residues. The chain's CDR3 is CASSEAAGYTETQYF. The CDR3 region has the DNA TGTGCCAGCAGTGAAGCGGCAGGGTATACAGAGACCCAGTACTTC.

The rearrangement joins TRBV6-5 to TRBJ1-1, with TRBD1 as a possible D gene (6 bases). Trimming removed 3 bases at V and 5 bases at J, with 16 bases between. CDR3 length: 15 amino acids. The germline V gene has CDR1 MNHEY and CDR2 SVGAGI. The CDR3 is CASSYYRSGATEAFF. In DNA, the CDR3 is TGTGCCAGCAGTTATTACCGGTCAGGGGCGACTGAAGCTTTCTTT.

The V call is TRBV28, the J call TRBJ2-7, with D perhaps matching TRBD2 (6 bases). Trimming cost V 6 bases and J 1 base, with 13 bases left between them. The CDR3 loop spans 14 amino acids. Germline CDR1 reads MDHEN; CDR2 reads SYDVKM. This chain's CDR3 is CASRRTISSYEQYF. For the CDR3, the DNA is TGTGCCAGCAGAAGGACTATCTCTTCCTACGAGCAGTACTTC.

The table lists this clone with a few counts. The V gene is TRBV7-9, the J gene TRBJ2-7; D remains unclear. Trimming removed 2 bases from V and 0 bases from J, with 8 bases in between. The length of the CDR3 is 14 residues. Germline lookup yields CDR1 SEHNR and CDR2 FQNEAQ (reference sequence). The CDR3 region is CASSLNPGSYEQYF. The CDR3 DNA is TGTGCCAGCAGCTTAAACCCAGGCTCCTACGAGCAGTACTTC.